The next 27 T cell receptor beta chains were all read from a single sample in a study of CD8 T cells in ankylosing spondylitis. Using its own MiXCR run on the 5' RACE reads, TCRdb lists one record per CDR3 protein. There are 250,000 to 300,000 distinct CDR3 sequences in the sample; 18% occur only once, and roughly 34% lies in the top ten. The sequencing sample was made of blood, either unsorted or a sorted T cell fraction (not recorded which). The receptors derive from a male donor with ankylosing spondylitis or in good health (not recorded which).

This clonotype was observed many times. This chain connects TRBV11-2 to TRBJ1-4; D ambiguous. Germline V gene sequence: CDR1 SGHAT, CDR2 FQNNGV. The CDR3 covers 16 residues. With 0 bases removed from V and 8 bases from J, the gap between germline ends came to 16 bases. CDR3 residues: CASSLDPAGRGEKLFF. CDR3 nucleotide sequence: TGTGCCAGCAGCTTAGATCCCGCAGGTCGAGGGGAAAAACTGTTTTTT.

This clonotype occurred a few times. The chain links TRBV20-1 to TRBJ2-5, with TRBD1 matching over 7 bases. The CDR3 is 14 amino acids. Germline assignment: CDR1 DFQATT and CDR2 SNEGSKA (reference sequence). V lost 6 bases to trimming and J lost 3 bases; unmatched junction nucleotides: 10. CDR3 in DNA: TGCAGTGCCTACGCCGGGACAGTGAAAGAGACCCAGTACTTC. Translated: CSAYAGTVKETQYF.

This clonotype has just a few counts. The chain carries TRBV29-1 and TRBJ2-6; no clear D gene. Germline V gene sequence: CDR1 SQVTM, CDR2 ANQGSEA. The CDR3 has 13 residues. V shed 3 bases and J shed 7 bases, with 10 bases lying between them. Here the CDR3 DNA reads TGCAGCGTTGATCTACCCGGCGCCAACGTCCTGACTTTC. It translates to CSVDLPGANVLTF.

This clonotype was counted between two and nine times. The CDR3 reads CASSPRPSGGQETQYF. The CDR3 DNA is TGTGCCAGCAGTCCCCGCCCTAGCGGGGGCCAAGAGACCCAGTACTTC. J is TRBJ2-5 and V is TRBV12-3 or TRBV12-4, with 10 bases lining up with TRBD2. This CDR3 is 16 amino acids long. The J segment lost 1 base and the V segment lost 5 bases, leaving 7 bases of the junction unmatched.

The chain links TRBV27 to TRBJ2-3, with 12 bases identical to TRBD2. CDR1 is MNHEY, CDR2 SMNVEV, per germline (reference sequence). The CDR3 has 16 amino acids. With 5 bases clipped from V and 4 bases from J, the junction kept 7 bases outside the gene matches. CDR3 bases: TGTGCCAGCAGTCCCGAAGCTAGCGGGAGGGCAGATACGCAGTATTTT. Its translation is CASSPEASGRADTQYF.

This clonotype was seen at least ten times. CDR3 sequence (DNA): TGCGCCAGCAGCCAGTCCCTAGCGGGAGTGCCCGGGGAGCTGTTTTTT. Its translation is CASSQSLAGVPGELFF. The chain employs TRBV4-3 and TRBJ2-2; 10 bases agree with TRBD2. Germline values: CDR1 LGHNA, CDR2 YSLEER. CDR3 length: 16 amino acids. J lost 6 bases, V lost 3 bases, and 7 bases had no gene match.

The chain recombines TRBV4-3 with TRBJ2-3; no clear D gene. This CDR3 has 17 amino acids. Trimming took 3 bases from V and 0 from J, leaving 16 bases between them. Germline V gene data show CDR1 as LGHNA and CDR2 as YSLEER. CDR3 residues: CASSQTLVGPSTDTQYF. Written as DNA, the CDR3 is TGCGCCAGCAGCCAGACCCTGGTCGGGCCTAGCACAGATACGCAGTATTTT.

In DNA form, the CDR3 reads TGCGCCAGCAGCCAAGATCAAGGGGGGACTTCGGGTACGCAGTATTTT. Its translation: CASSQDQGGTSGTQYF. The chain uses TRBV4-1 and TRBJ2-3; perhaps D is TRBD1 or TRBD2 (6 bases each). V lost 0 bases and J lost 8, with 18 bases in between. The CDR3 is 16 amino acids. CDR1 is MGHRA and CDR2 is YSYEKL in the germline V gene.

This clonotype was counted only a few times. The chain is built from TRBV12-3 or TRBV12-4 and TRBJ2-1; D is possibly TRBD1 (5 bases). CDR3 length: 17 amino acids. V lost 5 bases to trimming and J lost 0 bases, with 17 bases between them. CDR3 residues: CASSDPGWGSSYNEQFF. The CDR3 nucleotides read TGTGCCAGCAGTGACCCAGGGTGGGGAAGCTCCTACAATGAGCAGTTCTTC.

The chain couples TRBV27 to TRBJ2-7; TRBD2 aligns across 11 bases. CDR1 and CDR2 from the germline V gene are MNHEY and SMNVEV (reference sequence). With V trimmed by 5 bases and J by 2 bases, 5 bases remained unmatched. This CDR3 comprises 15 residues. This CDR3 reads CASSQLAGDAYEQYF. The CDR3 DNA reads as TGTGCCAGCAGTCAACTAGCGGGAGACGCCTACGAGCAGTACTTC.

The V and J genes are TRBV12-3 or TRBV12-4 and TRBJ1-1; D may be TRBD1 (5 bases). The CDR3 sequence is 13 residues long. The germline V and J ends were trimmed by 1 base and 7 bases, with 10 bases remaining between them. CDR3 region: CASSLGWGGEAFF. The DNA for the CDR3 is TGTGCCAGCAGTTTAGGTTGGGGCGGTGAAGCTTTCTTT.

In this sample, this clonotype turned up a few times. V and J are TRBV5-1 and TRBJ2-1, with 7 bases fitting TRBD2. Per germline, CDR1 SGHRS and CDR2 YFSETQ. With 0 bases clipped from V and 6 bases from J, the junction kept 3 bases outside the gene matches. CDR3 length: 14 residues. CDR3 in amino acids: CASSLEREVNEQFF. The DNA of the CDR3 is TGCGCCAGCAGCTTGGAACGGGAGGTCAATGAGCAGTTCTTC.

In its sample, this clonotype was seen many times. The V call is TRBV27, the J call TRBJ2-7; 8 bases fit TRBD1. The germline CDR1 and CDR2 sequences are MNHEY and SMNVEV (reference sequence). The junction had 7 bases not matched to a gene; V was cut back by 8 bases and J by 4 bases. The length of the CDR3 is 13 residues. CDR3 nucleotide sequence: TGTGCCAGCTGGGACAGGATTGGTTACGAGCAGTACTTC. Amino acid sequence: CASWDRIGYEQYF.

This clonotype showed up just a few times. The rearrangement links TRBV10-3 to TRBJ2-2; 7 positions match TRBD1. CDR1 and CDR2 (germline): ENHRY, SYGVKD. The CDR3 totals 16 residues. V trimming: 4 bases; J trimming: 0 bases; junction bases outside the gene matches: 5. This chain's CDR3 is CAISVQGSANTGELFF. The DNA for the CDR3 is TGTGCCATCAGTGTACAGGGGTCCGCGAACACCGGGGAGCTGTTTTTT.

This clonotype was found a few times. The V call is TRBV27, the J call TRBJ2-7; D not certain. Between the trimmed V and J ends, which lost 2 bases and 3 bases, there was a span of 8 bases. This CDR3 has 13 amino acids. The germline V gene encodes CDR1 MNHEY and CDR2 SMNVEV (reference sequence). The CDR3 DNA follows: TGTGCCAGCAGTTTAGGGCACCACTACGAGCAGTACTTC. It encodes CASSLGHHYEQYF.

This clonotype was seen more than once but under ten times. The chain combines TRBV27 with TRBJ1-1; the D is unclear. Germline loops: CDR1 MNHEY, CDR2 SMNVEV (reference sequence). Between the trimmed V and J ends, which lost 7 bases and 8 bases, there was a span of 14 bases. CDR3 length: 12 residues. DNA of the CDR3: TGTGCCAGCATTAGCTCGGGCCTCGAAGCTTTCTTT. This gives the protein CASISSGLEAFF.

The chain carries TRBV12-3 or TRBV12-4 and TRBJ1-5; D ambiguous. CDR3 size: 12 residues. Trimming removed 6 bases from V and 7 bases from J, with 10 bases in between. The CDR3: CASSPGVQPQHF. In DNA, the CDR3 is TGTGCCAGCAGCCCTGGAGTGCAGCCCCAGCATTTT.

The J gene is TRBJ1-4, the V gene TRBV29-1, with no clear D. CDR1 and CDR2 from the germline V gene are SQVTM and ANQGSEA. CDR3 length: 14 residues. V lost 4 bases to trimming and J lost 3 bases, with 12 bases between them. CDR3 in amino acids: CSVGNNLANEKLFF. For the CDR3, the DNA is TGCAGCGTTGGTAACAACCTAGCTAATGAAAAACTGTTTTTT.

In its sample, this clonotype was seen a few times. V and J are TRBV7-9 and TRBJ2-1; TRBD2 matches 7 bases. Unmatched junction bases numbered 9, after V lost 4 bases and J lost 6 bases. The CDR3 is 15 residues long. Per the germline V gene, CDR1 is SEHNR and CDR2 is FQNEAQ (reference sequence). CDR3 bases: TGTGCCAGCAGCTGGTTCACTAGCGCCGGCAATGAGCAGTTCTTC. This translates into CASSWFTSAGNEQFF.

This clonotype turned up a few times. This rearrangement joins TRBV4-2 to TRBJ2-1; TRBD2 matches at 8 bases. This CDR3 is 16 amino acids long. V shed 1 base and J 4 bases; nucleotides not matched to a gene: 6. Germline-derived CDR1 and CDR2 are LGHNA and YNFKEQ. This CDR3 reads CASSQGAAGGYNEQFF. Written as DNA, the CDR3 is TGTGCCAGCAGCCAAGGGGCGGCGGGGGGTTACAATGAGCAGTTCTTC.

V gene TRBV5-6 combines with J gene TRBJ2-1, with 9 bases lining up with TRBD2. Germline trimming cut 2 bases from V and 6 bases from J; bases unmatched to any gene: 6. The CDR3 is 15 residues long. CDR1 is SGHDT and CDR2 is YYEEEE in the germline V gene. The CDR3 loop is CASSLVAGVINEQFF. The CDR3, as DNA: TGTGCCAGCAGCTTAGTAGCGGGAGTTATCAATGAGCAGTTCTTC.

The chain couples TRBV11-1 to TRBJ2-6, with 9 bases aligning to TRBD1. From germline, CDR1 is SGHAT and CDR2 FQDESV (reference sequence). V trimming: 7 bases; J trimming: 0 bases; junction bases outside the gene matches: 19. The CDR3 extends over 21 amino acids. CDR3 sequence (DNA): TGTGCCAGCACCGGAGGGGACAGGGATGCGCTAATGATCTCTGGGGCCAACGTCCTGACTTTC. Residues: CASTGGDRDALMISGANVLTF.

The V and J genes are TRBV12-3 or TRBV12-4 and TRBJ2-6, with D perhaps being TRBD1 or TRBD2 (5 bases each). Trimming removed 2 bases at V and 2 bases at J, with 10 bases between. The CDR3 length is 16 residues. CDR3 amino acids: CASSLRGVTGANVLTF. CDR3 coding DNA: TGTGCCAGCAGTTTAAGAGGGGTAACTGGGGCCAACGTCCTGACTTTC.

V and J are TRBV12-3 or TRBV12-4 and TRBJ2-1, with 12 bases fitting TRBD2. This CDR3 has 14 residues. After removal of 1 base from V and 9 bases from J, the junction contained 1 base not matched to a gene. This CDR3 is CASSLGGLAGEQFF. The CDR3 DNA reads TGTGCCAGCAGTTTAGGGGGACTAGCGGGTGAGCAGTTCTTC.

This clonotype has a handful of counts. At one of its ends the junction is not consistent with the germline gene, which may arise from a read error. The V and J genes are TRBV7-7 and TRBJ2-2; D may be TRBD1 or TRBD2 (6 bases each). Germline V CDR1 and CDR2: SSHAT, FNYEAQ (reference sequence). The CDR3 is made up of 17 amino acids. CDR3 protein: CASSLFRGTMNTGELFF. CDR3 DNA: TGTGCTAGCAGCTTATTTCGCGGGACAATGAACACCGGGGAGCTGTTTTTT.

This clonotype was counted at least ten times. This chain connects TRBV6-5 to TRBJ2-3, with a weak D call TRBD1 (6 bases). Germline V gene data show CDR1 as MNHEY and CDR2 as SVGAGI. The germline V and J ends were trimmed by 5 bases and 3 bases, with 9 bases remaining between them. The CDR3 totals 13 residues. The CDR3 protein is CASSQTGTDTQYF. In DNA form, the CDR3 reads TGTGCCAGCAGTCAAACAGGGACAGATACGCAGTATTTT.

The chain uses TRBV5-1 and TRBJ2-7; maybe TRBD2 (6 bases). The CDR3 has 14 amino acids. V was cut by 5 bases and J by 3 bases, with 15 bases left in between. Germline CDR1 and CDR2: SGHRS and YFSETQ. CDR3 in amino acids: CASRPEGPVYEQYF. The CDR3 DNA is TGCGCCAGCAGACCGGAGGGGCCGGTCTACGAGCAGTACTTC. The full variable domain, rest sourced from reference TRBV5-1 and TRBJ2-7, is KAGVTQTPRYLIKTRGQQVTLSCSPISGHRSVSWYQQTPGQGLQFLFEYFSETQRNKGNFPGRFSGRQFSNSRSEMNVSTLELGDSALYLCASRPEGPVYEQYFGPGTRLTVT.